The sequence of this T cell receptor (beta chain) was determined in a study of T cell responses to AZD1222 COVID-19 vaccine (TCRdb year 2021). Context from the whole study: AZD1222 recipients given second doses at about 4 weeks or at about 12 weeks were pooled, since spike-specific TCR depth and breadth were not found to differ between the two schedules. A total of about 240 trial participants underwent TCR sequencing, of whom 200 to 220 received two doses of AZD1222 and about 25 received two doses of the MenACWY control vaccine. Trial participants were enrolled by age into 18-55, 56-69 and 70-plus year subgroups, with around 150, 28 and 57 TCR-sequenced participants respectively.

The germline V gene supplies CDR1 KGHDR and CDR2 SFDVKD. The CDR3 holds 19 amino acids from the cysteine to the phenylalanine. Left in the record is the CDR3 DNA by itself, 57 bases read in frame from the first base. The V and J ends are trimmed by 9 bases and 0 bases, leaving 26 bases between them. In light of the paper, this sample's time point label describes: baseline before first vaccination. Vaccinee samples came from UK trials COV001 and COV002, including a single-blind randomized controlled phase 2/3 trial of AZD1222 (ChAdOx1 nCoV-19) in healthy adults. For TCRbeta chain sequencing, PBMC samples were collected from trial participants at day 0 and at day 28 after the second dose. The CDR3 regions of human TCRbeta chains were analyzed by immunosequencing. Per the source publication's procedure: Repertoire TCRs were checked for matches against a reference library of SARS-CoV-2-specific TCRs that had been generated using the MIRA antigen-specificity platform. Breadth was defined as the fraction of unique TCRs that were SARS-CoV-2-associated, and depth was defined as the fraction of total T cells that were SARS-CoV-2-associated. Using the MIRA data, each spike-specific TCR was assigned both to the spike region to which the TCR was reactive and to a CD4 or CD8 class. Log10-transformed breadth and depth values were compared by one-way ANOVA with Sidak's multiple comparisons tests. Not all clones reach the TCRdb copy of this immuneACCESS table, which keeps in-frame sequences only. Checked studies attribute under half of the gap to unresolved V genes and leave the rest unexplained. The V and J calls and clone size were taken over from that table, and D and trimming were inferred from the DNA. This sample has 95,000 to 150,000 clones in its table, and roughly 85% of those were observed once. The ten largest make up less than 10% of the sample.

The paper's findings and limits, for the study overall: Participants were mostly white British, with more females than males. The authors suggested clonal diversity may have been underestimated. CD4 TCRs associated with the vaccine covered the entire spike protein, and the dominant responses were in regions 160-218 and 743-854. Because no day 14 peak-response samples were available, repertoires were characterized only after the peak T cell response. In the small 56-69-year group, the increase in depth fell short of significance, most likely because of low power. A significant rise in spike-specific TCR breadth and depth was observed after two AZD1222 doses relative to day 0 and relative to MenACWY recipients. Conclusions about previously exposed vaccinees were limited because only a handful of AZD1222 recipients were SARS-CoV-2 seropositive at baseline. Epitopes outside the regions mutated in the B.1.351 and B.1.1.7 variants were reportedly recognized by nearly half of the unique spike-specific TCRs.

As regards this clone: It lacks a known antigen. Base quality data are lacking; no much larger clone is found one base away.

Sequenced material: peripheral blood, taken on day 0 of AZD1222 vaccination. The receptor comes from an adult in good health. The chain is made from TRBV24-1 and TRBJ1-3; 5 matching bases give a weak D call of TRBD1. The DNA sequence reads TGTGCCACCGTAATGCGGTCGTGGGAGGCAGGGACCTCTGGAAACACCATATATTTT. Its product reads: CATVMRSWEAGTSGNTIYF.